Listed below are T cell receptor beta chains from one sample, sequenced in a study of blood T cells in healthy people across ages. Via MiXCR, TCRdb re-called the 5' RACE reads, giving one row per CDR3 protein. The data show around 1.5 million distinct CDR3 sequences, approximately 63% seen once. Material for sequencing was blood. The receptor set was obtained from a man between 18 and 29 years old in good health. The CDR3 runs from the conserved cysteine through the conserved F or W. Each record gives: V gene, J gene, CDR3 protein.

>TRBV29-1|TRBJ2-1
CSVDRREEQFF
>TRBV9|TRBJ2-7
CATSGGAYEQYF
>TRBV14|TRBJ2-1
CASSHRDREHNEQFF
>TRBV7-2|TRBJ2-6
CASSFIQGSGANVLTF
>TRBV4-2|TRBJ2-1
CASSQDLVRTSGGEQFF
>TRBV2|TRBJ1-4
CASSERADTNEKLFF
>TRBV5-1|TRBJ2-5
CASSPSLDEETQYF
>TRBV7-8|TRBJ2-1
CASSLGGLAGGSSYNEQFF
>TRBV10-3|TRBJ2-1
CAISLRDSGGNEQFF
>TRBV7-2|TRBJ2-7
CASSLWTGLGYEQYF
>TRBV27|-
CASSTAGRKDEQYF
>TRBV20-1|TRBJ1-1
CSAANRDQAFF
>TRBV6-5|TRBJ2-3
CASSPTGGVSVHTQYF